This TCR beta chain was captured in a study of cytomegalovirus exposure and HLA in healthy donors. Points from the study as a whole: Segments of the TCR beta V type were, in most cases, productive about 87% or about 30% of the time in an earlier analysis. According to a later analysis, donors in an Asian-associated ancestry cluster reportedly had fewer N-insertions than the roughly 660-donor mean. Most sequenced TCRs were rare (though some public TCRs occurred in many donors).

The PCR used 60 Vbeta and 13 Jbeta primers. TCRdb's copy holds only in-frame clones and misses some; the assay was immunoSEQ multiplex PCR. The table has over 95,000 clones, about 80% seen once. The V end lost 4 bases, the J end lost 5 bases, and 11 bases lay between the germline ends. Germline-derived CDR1 and CDR2 are SEHNR and FQNEAQ (reference sequence). This CDR3 is 14 amino acids long. As to this clone: Antigen specificity is unknown.

The records omit this donor's CMV serostatus. The receptor's source is a human donor in good health. Sequenced input: PBMCs. V and J are TRBV7-9 and TRBJ1-4, with unresolved D. The CDR3 spells CASSYLGTNEKLFF. The CDR3 DNA follows: TGTGCCAGCAGCTACCTGGGCACCAATGAAAAACTGTTTTTT.